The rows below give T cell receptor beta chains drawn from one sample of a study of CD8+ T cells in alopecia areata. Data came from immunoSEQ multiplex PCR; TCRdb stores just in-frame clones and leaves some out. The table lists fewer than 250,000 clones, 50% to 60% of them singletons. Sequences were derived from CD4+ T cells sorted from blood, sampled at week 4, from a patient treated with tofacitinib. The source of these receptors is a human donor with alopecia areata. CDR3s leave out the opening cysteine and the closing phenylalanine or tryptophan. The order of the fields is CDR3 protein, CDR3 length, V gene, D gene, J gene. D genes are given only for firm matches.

CDR3 protein: ASSATGRTNQPQH; CDR3 length: 13; V gene: TRBV27; D gene: TRBD1; J gene: TRBJ1-5
CDR3 protein: ATSRASGTALNTEAF; CDR3 length: 15; V gene: TRBV15; D gene: .; J gene: TRBJ1-1
CDR3 protein: AWTGDRVYT; CDR3 length: 9; V gene: TRBV30; D gene: TRBD1; J gene: TRBJ1-2
CDR3 protein: ASSQEGLAKNIQY; CDR3 length: 13; V gene: TRBV4-1; D gene: .; J gene: TRBJ2-4
CDR3 protein: ASSWTANTEAF; CDR3 length: 11; V gene: TRBV5-1; D gene: .; J gene: TRBJ1-1
CDR3 protein: SVRGAGTYNEQF; CDR3 length: 12; V gene: TRBV29-1; D gene: TRBD2; J gene: TRBJ2-1
CDR3 protein: ASSYSGLASDTQY; CDR3 length: 13; V gene: TRBV6-5; D gene: TRBD2; J gene: TRBJ2-3
CDR3 protein: ASSLEGASGKEQY; CDR3 length: 13; V gene: TRBV7-3; D gene: TRBD2; J gene: TRBJ2-7
CDR3 protein: AWSERASNQPQH; CDR3 length: 12; V gene: TRBV30; D gene: .; J gene: TRBJ1-5
CDR3 protein: AWRLASGYNEQF; CDR3 length: 12; V gene: TRBV30; D gene: TRBD2; J gene: TRBJ2-1
CDR3 protein: AWRGAGGSTDTQY; CDR3 length: 13; V gene: TRBV30; D gene: TRBD2; J gene: TRBJ2-3
CDR3 protein: ASSIPYEGRGNTEAF; CDR3 length: 15; V gene: TRBV19; D gene: .; J gene: TRBJ1-1
CDR3 protein: ASSQESTSIYEQY; CDR3 length: 13; V gene: TRBV4-3; D gene: .; J gene: TRBJ2-7
CDR3 protein: AWSPPTLQEGNQPQH; CDR3 length: 15; V gene: TRBV30; D gene: .; J gene: TRBJ1-5
CDR3 protein: ASSFSSGGNTGELF; CDR3 length: 14; V gene: TRBV5-1; D gene: TRBD2; J gene: TRBJ2-2
CDR3 protein: GTETSGTYEQY; CDR3 length: 11; V gene: TRBV6-6; D gene: TRBD2; J gene: TRBJ2-7
CDR3 protein: SVSTGGGWSSEAF; CDR3 length: 13; V gene: TRBV29-1; D gene: .; J gene: TRBJ1-1
CDR3 protein: AISVSTGQGYNEQF; CDR3 length: 14; V gene: TRBV10-3; D gene: .; J gene: TRBJ2-1
CDR3 protein: ASSPENRGRGDTQY; CDR3 length: 14; V gene: TRBV4-1; D gene: TRBD1; J gene: TRBJ2-3
CDR3 protein: SALGQGVGFDEQY; CDR3 length: 13; V gene: TRBV29-1; D gene: TRBD1; J gene: TRBJ2-7